This T cell receptor (beta chain) came from a study of T cell responses to AZD1222 COVID-19 vaccine (dated by TCRdb to the early 2020s). Context from the whole study: Because spike-specific TCR depth and breadth did not differ between the two schedules, AZD1222 recipients who got a second dose at roughly 4 weeks were pooled with those who got a second dose at roughly 12 weeks. TCR sequencing covered 230 to 250 trial participants: some 210 given two doses of AZD1222 and some 25 given two doses of MenACWY control vaccine. Trial participants were enrolled by age into 18-55, 56-69 and 70-plus year subgroups, with around 150, 28 and 57 TCR-sequenced participants respectively. Summary of the overall study and its limitations: Conclusions about previously exposed vaccinees are limited, since just five or six AZD1222 recipients were seropositive for SARS-CoV-2 at baseline. The whole spike protein was spanned by vaccine-associated CD4 TCRs, and dominant responses were seen in regions 160-218 and 743-854. The 56-69-year group was small, and its depth increase did not reach significance, likely because of low power. Because no samples from the day 14 peak response were available, repertoires could be characterized only after the peak T cell response. Most participants were white British and females outnumbered males, and the authors suggested that clonal diversity may have been underestimated. A significant rise in spike-specific TCR breadth and depth was observed after two AZD1222 doses relative to day 0 and relative to MenACWY recipients. Reportedly, almost half of the unique spike-specific TCRs recognized epitopes lying outside the regions that are mutated in the B.1.351 and B.1.1.7 variants.

Details on this clone: Its antigen is not yet known. Base qualities are not recorded, but no much larger clone differs from it by a single base.

The CDR3 regions of human TCRbeta chains were subjected to immunosequencing. The paper's data handling went like this. Repertoire TCRs were matched against a reference library of SARS-CoV-2-specific TCRs generated with the MIRA antigen-specificity platform. Breadth meant the fraction of unique TCRs that were SARS-CoV-2-associated, whereas depth meant the fraction of total T cells that were SARS-CoV-2-associated. Using the MIRA data, each spike-specific TCR was mapped to the spike region that the TCR reacts to and placed in a CD4 or CD8 class. Log10-transformed breadth and depth values were compared by one-way ANOVA with Sidak's multiple comparisons tests. This immuneACCESS table, as held by TCRdb, lists in-frame sequences with V and J called but not all clones. Of the missing ones, under half trace to an unresolved V gene in checked studies; the others have no known cause. V, J and clone size are those of that table, while D and trimming were read from the DNA. The sample contains more than 100,000 clones, around 87% of them found a single time. 1% to 1.5% of the sample rests with the top ten.

There are 13 amino acids in the CDR3, from cysteine to phenylalanine inclusive. Here the CDR3 DNA is all that survives: 39 bases in frame from base 1. The V end loses 10 bases and the J end loses 1 base, and a stretch of 13 bases separates them. Looking up the germline V gene yields CDR1 ENHRY and CDR2 SYGVKD. Taken with the paper, the label for time point translates to: baseline before first vaccination. Vaccinee samples were obtained from the UK trials COV001 and COV002, which included a single-blind randomized controlled phase 2/3 trial of AZD1222 (ChAdOx1 nCoV-19) in healthy adults. For TCRbeta chain sequencing, PBMC samples were collected from trial participants at day 0 and at day 28 after the second dose.

This clonotype was sampled from an adult in good health. The V and J segments used are TRBV10-3 and TRBJ1-1; no D gene is confidently identified. Sequenced here: peripheral blood, sampled on day 0 of AZD1222 vaccination. For the CDR3, the sequence is CATKGSENTEAFF. In nucleotide form, the sequence is TGTGCCACCAAGGGCAGCGAGAACACTGAAGCTTTCTTT.